This T cell receptor beta chain was recorded in a study of beta chain features in type 1 diabetes (dated by TCRdb to 2016 to 2019). Turning to the overall study: Patients and healthy donors did not differ in mean age, gender distribution, total cell number or subset yield. The study compared the TCRB repertoires of sorted circulating CD4+ T cell subsets in recently diagnosed type 1 diabetes patients with those in matched healthy donors. Regulatory and stem cell-like memory subsets were obtained from only 8 patients and roughly 8 healthy donors, while naive and central memory subsets were obtained from all 30 or so donors. A total of about 110 million sorted cells were examined across all samples, and the number of cells per subset was strongly correlated with RNA yield.

In the case of this clone: It lacks a known antigen. The record has no base qualities; no much larger clone is one base away.

Overall study results and their limits: PCR may preferentially amplify shorter templates, but because patient and control samples were amplified and corrected together, any resulting skew would affect both groups equally. The naive, central memory and regulatory TCRB repertoires appeared to resemble one another more closely among patients than among healthy donors. A moderate but significant shortening of TCRB CDR3 length was observed in type 1 diabetes patients in all four CD4+ subsets. Because small numbers of individuals were included in the HLA sub-analyses, any influence of HLA type on TCRB rearrangement was left unresolved. At VDJ recombination sites, type 1 diabetes patients had fewer insertions and more deleted nucleotides, which implies abnormalities in thymic rearrangement. Because cDNA was sequenced instead of genomic DNA, activated cells with high expression could be over-represented, although the groups did not differ in activation or CD3 levels.

Taken from the germline V gene, the CDR1 and CDR2 loops are SGHRS and YFSETQ. Taken from cysteine to phenylalanine, the CDR3 has 15 residues. Only the CDR3 part of the read is kept: 45 bases, read in frame from the first base. V lost 6 bases and J lost 0 bases, and the count of bases not matched to a germline gene is 5. All of the isolated RNA was reverse transcribed with the High Capacity cDNA Reverse Transcription Kit, so expressed TCRB transcripts were sequenced. Naive, central memory and regulatory T cell samples underwent deep immunoSEQ sequencing, averaging roughly 3.4 million total reads per sample. Sorted cells were lysed in RLT buffer, and RNA was extracted using DNase-treated RNeasy Micro or Mini kits according to cell number. To prevent cross-contamination, each cell subset was processed individually, whereas patient and healthy donor samples were processed jointly. The immunoSEQ multiplex PCR was used to amplify TCRB sequences from cDNA, generating 87-bp fragments that spanned the CDR3 region. Sequencing of the amplicons was performed on the Illumina HiSeq platform. Under the source paper's analysis protocol: Synthetic template baselines were used to correct PCR bias computationally, reads within Hamming distance 2 were collapsed, and singletons that could not be merged were discarded. Reads were aligned against IMGT so that V, D and J genes, CDR3 length and insertions or deletions at six rearrangement sites could be assigned. Within each subset, clonotype counts were normalized to sorted cell number, after which true diversity and Gini coefficients were computed with the tcR R package. The overlap coefficient, calculated on TCRB nucleotide sequences, was used to measure repertoire sharing. In TCRdb, the immuneACCESS table is reduced to in-frame sequences with V and J assigned. These tables do not hold every clone; where another copy was compared, an unresolved V gene accounts for under half, and the others remain unexplained. The DNA gave D and trimming, while V, J and clone size come from that table. The sample has about 220,000 clones on record, roughly 11% of them singletons. The top ten hold over 1% of the sample.

From each donor, a single peripheral blood sample of about 120 mL on average was drawn into heparinised tubes. A BD FACSAria II and a panel including CD45RO, CCR7, CD25, CD127, CD95 and CD27 were used to sort naive, central memory, regulatory and stem cell-like memory CD4+ T cells. A purity above 98% was achieved for all sorted populations. PBMCs were isolated immediately by Lymphoprep density gradient centrifugation and stained directly without culture. Samples were stained and sorted in pairs, with one healthy donor and one patient per experiment, so that batch effects were minimized. The clonotype comes from a man between 18 and 35 years old in good health. Recombination linked TRBV5-1 to TRBJ2-2; TRBD2 fits 7 bases in the junction. The source material was central memory CD4+ T cells from blood. The DNA sequence is TGCGCCAGCACCCTAGCGGATCCGAACACCGGGGAGCTGTTTTTT. This is translated as CASTLADPNTGELFF.